These 18 T cell receptor beta chains originate from one sample sequenced in a study of T cell changes during pregnancy in multiple sclerosis. The assay was immunoSEQ multiplex PCR, and TCRdb's table has in-frame clones only and misses some. The table has 68,000 or so clones, about 91% seen once. The material was peripheral blood, obtained in the second trimester of pregnancy. The receptors were sampled from a female donor in good health, enrolled as a control in a pregnancy study.

The chain employs TRBV30 and TRBJ1-3; no firm D call. The CDR3 has 13 amino acids. CDR1 is GTSNPN and CDR2 is SVGIG in the germline V gene (reference sequence). The germline V and J ends were trimmed by 1 base and 0 bases, with 4 bases remaining between them. The CDR3 sequence is CAWSGSSGNTIYF. Here the CDR3 DNA reads TGTGCCTGGAGTGGGAGCTCTGGAAACACCATATATTTT.

This chain connects TRBV6-1 to TRBJ1-1; TRBD1 is a possible D gene (6 bases). CDR1 is MNHNS, CDR2 SASEGT, per germline. The length of the CDR3 is 13 residues. Trimming removed 8 bases at V and 10 bases at J, with 20 bases between. The CDR3 loop reads CASEEGGVYRAFF. CDR3 DNA sequence: TGTGCCAGCGAGGAGGGGGGGGTTTATCGAGCTTTCTTT.

The rearrangement joins TRBV30 to TRBJ1-1; 7 bases are a match to TRBD1. Per germline, CDR1 GTSNPN and CDR2 SVGIG (reference sequence). V lost 0 bases, J lost 1 base, and 8 bases stayed unmatched. The CDR3 length is 16 residues. The CDR3 DNA follows: TGTGCCTGGAGTGTAGGGCAGGGGGGCGCGAACACTGAAGCTTTCTTT. Translating it yields CAWSVGQGGANTEAFF. Together with reference TRBV30 and TRBJ1-1, the CDR3 gives the full variable domain: SQTIHQWPATLVQPVGSPLSLECTVEGTSNPNLYWYRQAAGRGLQLLFYSVGIGQISSEVPQNLSASRPQDRQFILSSKKLLLSDSGFYLCAWSVGQGGANTEAFFGQGTRLTVV.

This clone was picked up one time. The chain employs TRBV6-5 and TRBJ1-2; 11 nucleotides agree with TRBD1. Germline assignment: CDR1 MNHEY and CDR2 SVGAGI. Trimming at V came to 10 bases and at J to 8 bases, leaving 6 bases not matched to a gene. The CDR3 spans 12 residues. CDR3 loop: CATGQGARGYTF. The CDR3 nucleotides are TGTGCCACTGGACAGGGGGCTCGAGGCTACACCTTC.

V usage is TRBV28 and J usage is TRBJ2-2; 7 positions agree with TRBD1. The CDR3 length is 15 residues. V lost 5 bases, J lost 7 bases, and 10 bases stayed unmatched. Germline V gives CDR1 MDHEN, CDR2 SYDVKM. The CDR3 reads CASSPQGVYVGELFF. CDR3 coding DNA: TGTGCCAGCAGTCCCCAGGGGGTTTACGTCGGGGAGCTGTTTTTT.

The chain carries TRBV7-3 and TRBJ1-2, with D unresolved. Germline V gene data show CDR1 as SGHTA and CDR2 as FQGTGA. V was trimmed by 5 bases and J by 4 bases, leaving 11 bases between them. The CDR3 is 13 residues long. The CDR3 loop reads CASSRDGGYGYTF. CDR3 bases: TGTGCCAGCAGCCGAGACGGAGGCTATGGCTACACCTTC.

The chain couples TRBV6-5 to TRBJ2-7; 11 nucleotides line up with TRBD2. The V gene's germline CDR1 is MNHEY and CDR2 SVGAGI. Unmatched junction bases numbered 8, after V lost 6 bases and J lost 4 bases. The CDR3 is made up of 15 amino acids. The DNA of the CDR3 is TGTGCCAGCAGCTCCCTGACTAGCGGGGATTACGAGCAGTACTTC. Amino acids: CASSSLTSGDYEQYF.

The rearrangement links TRBV4-1 to TRBJ2-1, with 7 bases that match TRBD2. The V gene's germline CDR1 is MGHRA and CDR2 YSYEKL. This CDR3 region has 16 residues. V shed 1 base and J 3 bases; nucleotides not matched to a gene: 6. DNA of the CDR3: TGCGCCAGCAGCCAAGTTCGGCTAGCGGTCTACAATGAGCAGTTCTTC. Translation: CASSQVRLAVYNEQFF.

As for this clone: At one of its ends the junction is not consistent with the germline gene, which may arise from a read error. The J gene is TRBJ1-1, the V gene TRBV28; TRBD1 matches at 12 bases. Germline V gene lookup returns CDR1 MDHEN and CDR2 SYDVKM. The CDR3 contains 14 residues. CDR3 loop: CASTLTGTGGEAFF. In DNA form, the CDR3 reads TGTGCCAGCACTTTAACCGGGACAGGGGGCGAAGCTTTCTTT.

The chain joins TRBV7-6 to TRBJ2-7; 7 bases map to TRBD2. J gave up 6 bases and V 1 base, and 0 bases lay outside the gene matches. The CDR3 is made up of 12 amino acids. The V gene's germline CDR1 is SGHVS and CDR2 FNYEAQ. This CDR3 reads CASSLGGGEQYF. The DNA of the CDR3 is TGTGCCAGCAGCTTAGGGGGGGGCGAGCAGTACTTC.

The chain uses TRBV5-6 and TRBJ2-2, with 11 bases identical to TRBD2. The CDR3 loop spans 15 amino acids. Trimming took 4 bases from V and 5 from J; bases not matched to a gene: 4. Per germline, CDR1 SGHDT and CDR2 YYEEEE. The CDR3 protein is CASSPPSGGTGELFF. CDR3 nucleotides: TGTGCCAGCAGCCCCCCTAGCGGGGGGACCGGGGAGCTGTTTTTT.

This chain links TRBV5-1 with TRBJ2-2; D possibly corresponds to TRBD1 (6 bases). The CDR3 length is 16 residues. Trimming pared 2 bases from V and 6 bases from J, leaving 17 bases between. The germline CDR1 and CDR2 sequences are SGHRS and YFSETQ. For the CDR3, the DNA is TGCGCCAGCAGCTTTACCGGGACAAGTAACGCCGGGGAGCTGTTTTTT. Protein product: CASSFTGTSNAGELFF. Full variable domain (missing parts from reference TRBV5-1 and TRBJ2-2): KAGVTQTPRYLIKTRGQQVTLSCSPISGHRSVSWYQQTPGQGLQFLFEYFSETQRNKGNFPGRFSGRQFSNSRSEMNVSTLELGDSALYLCASSFTGTSNAGELFFGEGSRLTVL.

V usage is TRBV27 and J usage is TRBJ2-3; 8 nucleotides line up with TRBD2. Germline V gene data show CDR1 as MNHEY and CDR2 as SMNVEV (reference sequence). The V segment lost 6 bases and the J segment 6 bases; nucleotides outside the gene matches: 11. This CDR3 comprises 15 residues. The CDR3 DNA sequence: TGTGCCAGCAGGGGTCTCGCGGGAGGAGGTGATACGCAGTATTTT. Encoded protein: CASRGLAGGGDTQYF.

The CDR3 region has the DNA TGTGCCAGCAGCGTAGGTACAGCGGGAGGCCCTCTAGACAATGAGCAGTTCTTC. Protein product: CASSVGTAGGPLDNEQFF. The chain links TRBV9 to TRBJ2-1, with 9 bases that match TRBD2. CDR3 length: 18 amino acids. Germline trimming cut 0 bases from V and 5 bases from J; bases unmatched to any gene: 12. The germline V gene has CDR1 SGDLS and CDR2 YYNGEE.

V and J are TRBV28 and TRBJ2-7; possibly TRBD2 for D (5 bases). Trimming took off 7 bases at V and 0 bases at J, with 10 bases between the two ends. Germline V gene data show CDR1 as MDHEN and CDR2 as SYDVKM. This CDR3 spans 13 amino acids. CDR3 nucleotide sequence: TGTGCCAGCAAGGCAACTAGCTCCTACGAGCAGTACTTC. Protein sequence: CASKATSSYEQYF.

This chain links TRBV4-1 with TRBJ1-4, with D uncertain. The CDR3 has 16 amino acids. From germline, CDR1 is MGHRA and CDR2 YSYEKL. The V end lost 0 bases, the J end lost 0 bases, and 8 bases lay between the germline ends. The chain's CDR3 is CASSQERAATNEKLFF. CDR3 bases: TGCGCCAGCAGCCAAGAGAGGGCAGCAACTAATGAAAAACTGTTTTTT.

This clone was seen once. J is TRBJ1-1 and V is TRBV7-2, with 9 positions matching TRBD1. Germline V gives CDR1 SGHTA, CDR2 FQGNSA. V dropped 5 bases and J dropped 4; count of bases not matched to a gene: 5. The CDR3 has 14 residues. The CDR3 region is CASSSLGQGTEAFF. CDR3 in DNA: TGTGCCAGCAGCAGCTTGGGACAGGGCACTGAAGCTTTCTTT.

The chain couples TRBV11-2 to TRBJ1-1; D unresolved. The germline V gene encodes CDR1 SGHAT and CDR2 FQNNGV. This CDR3 has 12 residues. V lost 5 bases and J lost 5, with 9 bases in between. CDR3 nucleotide sequence: TGTGCCAGCAGCGTCGACTTTACTGAAGCTTTCTTT. It translates to CASSVDFTEAFF.